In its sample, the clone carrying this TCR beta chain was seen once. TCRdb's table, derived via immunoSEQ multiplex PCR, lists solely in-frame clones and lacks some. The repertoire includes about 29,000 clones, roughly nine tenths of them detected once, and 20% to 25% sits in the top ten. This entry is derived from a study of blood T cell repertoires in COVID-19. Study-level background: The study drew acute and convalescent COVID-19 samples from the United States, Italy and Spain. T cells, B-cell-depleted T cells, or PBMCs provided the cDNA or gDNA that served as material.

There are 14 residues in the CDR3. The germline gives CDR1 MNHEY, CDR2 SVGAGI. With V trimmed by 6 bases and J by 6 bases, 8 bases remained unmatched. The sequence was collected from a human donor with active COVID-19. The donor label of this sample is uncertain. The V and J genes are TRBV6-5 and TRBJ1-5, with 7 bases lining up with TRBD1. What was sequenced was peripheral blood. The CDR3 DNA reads TGTGCCAGCAGCTTCACAGGGGCCGGTCAGCCCCAGCATTTT. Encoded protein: CASSFTGAGQPQHF.